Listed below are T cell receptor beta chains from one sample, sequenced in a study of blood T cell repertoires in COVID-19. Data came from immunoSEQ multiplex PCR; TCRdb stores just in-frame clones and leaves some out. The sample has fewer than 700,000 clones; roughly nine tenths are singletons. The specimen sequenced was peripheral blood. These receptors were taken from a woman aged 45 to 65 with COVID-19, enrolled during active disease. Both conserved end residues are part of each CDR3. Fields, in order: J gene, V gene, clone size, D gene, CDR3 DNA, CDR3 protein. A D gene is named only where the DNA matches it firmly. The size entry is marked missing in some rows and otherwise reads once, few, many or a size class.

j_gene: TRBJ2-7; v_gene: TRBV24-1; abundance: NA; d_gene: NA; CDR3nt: TGTGCCACCAGTGATCCGGGGGATCCGGCCTACGAGCAGTACTTC; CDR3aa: CATSDPGDPAYEQYF
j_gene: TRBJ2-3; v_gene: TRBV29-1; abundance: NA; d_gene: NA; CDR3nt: TGCAGCATCTCCGGGTCCGAGGCAGTAGATACGCAGTATTTT; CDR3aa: CSISGSEAVDTQYF
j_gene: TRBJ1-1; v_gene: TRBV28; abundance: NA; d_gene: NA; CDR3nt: TGTGCCAGCAGTTTGGTGGGGCGTGGGACTGAAGCTTTCTTT; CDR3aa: CASSLVGRGTEAFF
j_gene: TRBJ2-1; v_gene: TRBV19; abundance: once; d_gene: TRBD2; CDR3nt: TGTGCCAGTACCACCAACTTAGCGGGGTACAATGAGCAGTTCTTC; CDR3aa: CASTTNLAGYNEQFF
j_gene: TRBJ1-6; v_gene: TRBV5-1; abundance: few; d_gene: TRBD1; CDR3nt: TGCGCCAGCCCGGACAGGAAGGGATCACCCCTCCACTTT; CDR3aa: CASPDRKGSPLHF
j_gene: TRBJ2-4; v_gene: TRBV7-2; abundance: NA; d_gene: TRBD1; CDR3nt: TGTGCCAGCAGCTTATCCGGGACAGGGTACATTCAGTACTTC; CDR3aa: CASSLSGTGYIQYF
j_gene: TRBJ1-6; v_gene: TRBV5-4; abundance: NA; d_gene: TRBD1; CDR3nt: TGTGCCAGCAGCCGAACCCGAGGAGGGGGCAATTCACCCCTCCACTTT; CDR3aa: CASSRTRGGGNSPLHF
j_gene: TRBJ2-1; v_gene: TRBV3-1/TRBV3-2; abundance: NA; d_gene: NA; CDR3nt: TGTGCCAGCAGCCAAGACTCTAAAGTGGAGCAGTTCTTC; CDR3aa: CASSQDSKVEQFF
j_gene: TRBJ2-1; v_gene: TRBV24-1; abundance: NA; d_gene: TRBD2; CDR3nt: TGTGCCACCAGTGATACTAGCGGGGGGCCACAGTTCTTC; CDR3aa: CATSDTSGGPQFF
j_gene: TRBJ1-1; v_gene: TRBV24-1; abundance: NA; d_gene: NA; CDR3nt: TGTGCCACCAGTGATCCAGGGAACACTGAAGCTTTCTTT; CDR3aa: CATSDPGNTEAFF
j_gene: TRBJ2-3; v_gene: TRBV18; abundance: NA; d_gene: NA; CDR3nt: TGTGCCAGCTCCCCGAACAAAATACAGCGGTCCCCCCATAGGGATACGCAGTATTTT; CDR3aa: CASSPNKIQRSPHRDTQYF
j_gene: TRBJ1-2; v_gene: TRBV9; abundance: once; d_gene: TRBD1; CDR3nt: TGTGCCAGCAGCGAATCCCGGGACAGGGGTAGCTATGGCTACACCTTC; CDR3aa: CASSESRDRGSYGYTF
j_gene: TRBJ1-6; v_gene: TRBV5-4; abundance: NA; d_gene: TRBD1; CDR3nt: TGTGCCAGCAGCTTGGGTCGAGACAGGGAAAATTCACCCCTCCACTTT; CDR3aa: CASSLGRDRENSPLHF
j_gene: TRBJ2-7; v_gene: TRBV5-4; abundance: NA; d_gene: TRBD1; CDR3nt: TGTGCCAGCAGTAACTGGGACAGACGCTATTACGAGCAGTACTTC; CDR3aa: CASSNWDRRYYEQYF
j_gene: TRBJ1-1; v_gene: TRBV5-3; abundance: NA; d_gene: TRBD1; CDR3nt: TGTGCCAGAAGCTCGGGAGGGCCCGGGACAGGGGTTCGGACTGAAGCTTTCTTT; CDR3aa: CARSSGGPGTGVRTEAFF
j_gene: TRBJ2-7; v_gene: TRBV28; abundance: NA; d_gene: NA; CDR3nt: TGTGCCAGCCACACTGTCCGGGACACTATCTACGAGCAGTACTTC; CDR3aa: CASHTVRDTIYEQYF
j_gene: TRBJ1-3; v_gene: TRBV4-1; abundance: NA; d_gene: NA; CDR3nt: TGCGCCAGCAGCCAAGAGGGGCTACGGGAGAGAAACACCATATATTTT; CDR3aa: CASSQEGLRERNTIYF
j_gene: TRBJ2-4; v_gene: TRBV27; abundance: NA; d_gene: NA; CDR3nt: TGTGCCAGCAGTTTATTTGGGGGGAGGGCCAAAAACATTCAGTACTTC; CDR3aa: CASSLFGGRAKNIQYF
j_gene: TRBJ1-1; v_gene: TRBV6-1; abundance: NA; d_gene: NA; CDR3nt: TGTGCCAGCAGTGACCAGGGTGGTGAAGCTTTCTTT; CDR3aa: CASSDQGGEAFF
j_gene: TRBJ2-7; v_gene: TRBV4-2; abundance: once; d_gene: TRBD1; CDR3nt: TGTGCCAGCAGCCAAGAACAGGGGGCTACGTACGAGCAGTACTTC; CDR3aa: CASSQEQGATYEQYF
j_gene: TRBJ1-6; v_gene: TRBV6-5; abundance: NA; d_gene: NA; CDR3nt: TGTGCCAGCAGTTCCACACGGACAGCTTCGAATTCACCCCTCCACTTT; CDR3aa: CASSSTRTASNSPLHF
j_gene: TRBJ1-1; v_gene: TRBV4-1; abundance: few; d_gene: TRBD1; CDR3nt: TGCGCCAGCGGAAGGGGACAGCTCTCGACGAACACTGAAGCTTTCTTT; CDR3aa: CASGRGQLSTNTEAFF
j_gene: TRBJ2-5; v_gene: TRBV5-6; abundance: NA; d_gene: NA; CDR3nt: TGTGCCAGCAGCCCGGGGACGGGACAACTAGAGACCCAGTACTTC; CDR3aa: CASSPGTGQLETQYF
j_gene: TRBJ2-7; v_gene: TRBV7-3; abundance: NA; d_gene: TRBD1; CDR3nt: TGTGCCAGCAGCGCGGGACAGGGGGCGATCAACGAGCAGTACTTC; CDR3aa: CASSAGQGAINEQYF
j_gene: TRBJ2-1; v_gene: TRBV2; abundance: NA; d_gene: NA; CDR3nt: TGTGCCAGCAGGGCCACTGACAGAAGCTCCTACAATGAGCAGTTCTTC; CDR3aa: CASRATDRSSYNEQFF
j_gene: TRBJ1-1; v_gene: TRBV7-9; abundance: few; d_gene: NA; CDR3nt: TGTGCCAGCAGGCGAGGGGGGAACACTGAAGCTTTCTTT; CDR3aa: CASRRGGNTEAFF
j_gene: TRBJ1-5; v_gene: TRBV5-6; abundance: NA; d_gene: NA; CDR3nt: TGTGCCAGCAGCTCGACGAGGAGCAATCAGCCCCAGCATTTT; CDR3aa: CASSSTRSNQPQHF
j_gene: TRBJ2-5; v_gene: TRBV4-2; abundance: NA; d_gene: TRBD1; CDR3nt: TGTGCCACCGGGACCCAGGGGGCCGAAGAGACCCAGTACTTC; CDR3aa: CATGTQGAEETQYF
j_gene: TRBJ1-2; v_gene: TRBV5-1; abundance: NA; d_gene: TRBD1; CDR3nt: TGCGCCAGCAGCCCCGACAGGGGCTATGGCTACACCTTC; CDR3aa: CASSPDRGYGYTF
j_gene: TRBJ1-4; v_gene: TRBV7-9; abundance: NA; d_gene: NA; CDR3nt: TGTGCCAGCAGCTTAGCGGGCAGGGGAAATGAAAAACTGTTTTTT; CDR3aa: CASSLAGRGNEKLFF
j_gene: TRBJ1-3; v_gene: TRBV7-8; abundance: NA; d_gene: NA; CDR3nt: TGTGCCAGCAGCTTAGAGGCGGACTACTCTGGAAACACCATATATTTT; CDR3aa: CASSLEADYSGNTIYF
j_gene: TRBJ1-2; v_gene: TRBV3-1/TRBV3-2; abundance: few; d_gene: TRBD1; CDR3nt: TGTGCCAGCACCACAGGGGGGGACCGCTATGGCTACACCTTC; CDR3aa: CASTTGGDRYGYTF
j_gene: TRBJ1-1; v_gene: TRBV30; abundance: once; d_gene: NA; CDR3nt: TGTGCCTGGATCGGGGAGGCGGCGCCTCGCACTGAAGCTTTCTTT; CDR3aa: CAWIGEAAPRTEAFF
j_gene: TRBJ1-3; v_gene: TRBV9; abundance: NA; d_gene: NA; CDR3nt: TGTGCCAGCAGCGGGGAGGGTGCCGAGTCTGGAAACACCATATATTTT; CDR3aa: CASSGEGAESGNTIYF
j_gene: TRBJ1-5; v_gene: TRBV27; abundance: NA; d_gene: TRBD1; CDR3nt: TGTGCCAGCACCGTTCGACAGGGCCATCAGCCCCAGCATTTT; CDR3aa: CASTVRQGHQPQHF
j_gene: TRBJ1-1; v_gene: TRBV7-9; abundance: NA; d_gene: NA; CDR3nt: TGTGCCAGCAGCCCCCCCTCGAGCCAGAACACTGAAGCTTTCTTT; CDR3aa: CASSPPSSQNTEAFF
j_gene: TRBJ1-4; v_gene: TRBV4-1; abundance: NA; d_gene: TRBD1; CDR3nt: TGCGCCAGCAGGCTTACTATCGACCGGGACAGGGAAAGAAAACTGTTTTTT; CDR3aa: CASRLTIDRDRERKLFF
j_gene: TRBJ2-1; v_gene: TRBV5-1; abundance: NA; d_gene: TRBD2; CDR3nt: TGCGCCAGCAGCCCGGGACTAGCGGGGGGACTAATCACGGATGAGCAGTTCTTC; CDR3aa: CASSPGLAGGLITDEQFF
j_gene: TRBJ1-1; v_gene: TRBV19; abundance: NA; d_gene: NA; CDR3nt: TGTGCCAGTAGTTCTCCAAGGGGAGGGATGAACACTGAAGCTTTCTTT; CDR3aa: CASSSPRGGMNTEAFF
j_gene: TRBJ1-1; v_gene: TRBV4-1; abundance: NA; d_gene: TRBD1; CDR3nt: TGCGCCAGCAGCGTGGGGTGGGACAGGACGTTGAACACTGAAGCTTTCTTT; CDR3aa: CASSVGWDRTLNTEAFF
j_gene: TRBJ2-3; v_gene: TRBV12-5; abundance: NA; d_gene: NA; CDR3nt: TGTGCTAGTGGTTGGGCCCGCACAGATACGCAGTATTTT; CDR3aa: CASGWARTDTQYF
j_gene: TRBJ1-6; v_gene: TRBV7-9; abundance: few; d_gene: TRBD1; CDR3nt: TGTGCCAGCAGCACCCGACGACAGGGGTTCGGGGATTCACCCCTCCACTTT; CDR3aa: CASSTRRQGFGDSPLHF
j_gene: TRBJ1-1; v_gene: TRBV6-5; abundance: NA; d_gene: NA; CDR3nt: TGTGCCAGCAGGGGAAGAGGGAGCGCTGAAGCTTTCTTT; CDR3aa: CASRGRGSAEAFF
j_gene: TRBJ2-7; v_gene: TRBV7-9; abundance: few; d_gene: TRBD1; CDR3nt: TGTGCCAGCAGCCTCACAGGGGGCTCGATCTACGAGCAGTACTTC; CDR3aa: CASSLTGGSIYEQYF
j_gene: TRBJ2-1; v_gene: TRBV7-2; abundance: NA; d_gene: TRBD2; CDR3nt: TGTGCCAGCAGCACAAGGACTAGCGGGGTTAATGAGCAGTTCTTC; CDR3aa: CASSTRTSGVNEQFF
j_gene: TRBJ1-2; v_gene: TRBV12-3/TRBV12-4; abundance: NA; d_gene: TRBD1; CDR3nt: TGTGCCAGCAGTTTGGGACAGGGAATGGGCTACACCTTC; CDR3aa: CASSLGQGMGYTF
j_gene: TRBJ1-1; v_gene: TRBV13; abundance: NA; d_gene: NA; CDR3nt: TGTGCCAGCAACTCTAAGAACACTGAAGCTTTCTTT; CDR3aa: CASNSKNTEAFF
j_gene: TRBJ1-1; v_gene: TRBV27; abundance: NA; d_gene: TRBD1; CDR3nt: TGTGCCAGCAGTGCCGCCCTGACAGGGACCACTGAAGCTTTCTTT; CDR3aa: CASSAALTGTTEAFF
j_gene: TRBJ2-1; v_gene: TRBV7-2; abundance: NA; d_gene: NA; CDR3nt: TGTGCCAGCAGCTTAGTGTACATAGCTCACAATGAGCAGTTCTTC; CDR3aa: CASSLVYIAHNEQFF
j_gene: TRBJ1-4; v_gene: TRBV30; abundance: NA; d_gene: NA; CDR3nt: TGTGCCGGCAGCCTTGGGGGCCAAGAAAAACTGTTTTTT; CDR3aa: CAGSLGGQEKLFF
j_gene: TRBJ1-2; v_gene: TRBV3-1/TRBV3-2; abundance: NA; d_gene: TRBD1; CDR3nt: TGTGCCAGCAGCCCGCAGGGACAGGGCCTATATGGCTACACCTTC; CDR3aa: CASSPQGQGLYGYTF
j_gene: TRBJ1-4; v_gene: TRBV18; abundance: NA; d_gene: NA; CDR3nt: TGTGCCAGCTCCCCAGAGGCGGGCGGTAATGAAAAACTGTTTTTT; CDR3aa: CASSPEAGGNEKLFF
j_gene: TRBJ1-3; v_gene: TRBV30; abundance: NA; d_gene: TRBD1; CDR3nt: TGTGCCTGGAGTGGGGGGACAGGTCTTGGATGGAATTCTGGAAACACCATATATTTT; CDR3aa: CAWSGGTGLGWNSGNTIYF
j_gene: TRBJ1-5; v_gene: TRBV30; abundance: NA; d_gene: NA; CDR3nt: TGTGCCTGGAGTGACCGAGACAGATACAATCAGCCCCAGCATTTT; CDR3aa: CAWSDRDRYNQPQHF
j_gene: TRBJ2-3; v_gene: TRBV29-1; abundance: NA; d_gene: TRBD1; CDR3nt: TGCAGCACAGCGACAGGGGGTGAGGATACGCAGTATTTT; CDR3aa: CSTATGGEDTQYF